This passage covers 16 T cell receptor beta chains from one sample sequenced in a study of T cell repertoires in cytomegalovirus infection (dated by TCRdb to between 2018 and 2021). Sequencing was carried out with an Illumina HiSeq 1500. The public reads were run again by TCRdb, first through fastp at Q25 and then through MiXCR, and only productive beta chains were kept. Merged by CDR3 protein, the rows form single entries marked with the most common genes and DNA. Counted in this sample were 450,000 to 650,000 distinct CDR3 sequences; more than 25% of them appeared once. The ten biggest clones cover less than 15% of the sample. Sequencing used PBMCs. All receptors derive from a human donor in good health (CMV status not recorded). Some clones in this sample may be carry-over from other donors' samples.

CDR3 bases: TGCAGTGCTAGACCCTCGGGGACGAACACTGAAGCTTTCTTT. This encodes CSARPSGTNTEAFF. The rearrangement uses TRBV20-1 and TRBJ1-1, with D tentatively TRBD1 (5 bases). The CDR3 covers 14 residues. The germline CDR1 and CDR2 sequences are DFQATT and SNEGSKA (reference sequence). Trimming pared 2 bases from V and 1 base from J, leaving 11 bases between.

In this sample, this clonotype turned up many times. The chain carries TRBV28 and TRBJ1-5, with unresolved D. The V end lost 8 bases, the J end lost 7 bases, and 18 bases lay between the germline ends. Germline V gene data show CDR1 as MDHEN and CDR2 as SYDVKM. The CDR3 sequence is 14 residues long. The CDR3 sequence is CASVATARRQPQHF. CDR3 nucleotide sequence: TGTGCCAGCGTAGCAACCGCCAGGCGACAGCCCCAGCATTTT.

This clonotype was counted ten times or more. The chain carries TRBV12-3 or TRBV12-4 and TRBJ1-1, with unresolved D. Deletions cut 10 bases from V and 1 base from J, with 19 bases between. CDR3 length: 15 residues. The CDR3 DNA reads TGTGCCACTGCGGGCCTGGACGCGCCGAACACTGAAGCTTTCTTT. It encodes CATAGLDAPNTEAFF.

This clonotype was picked up a small number of times. The chain employs TRBV7-9 and TRBJ2-2; unclear D gene. CDR3 length: 11 amino acids. Germline V CDR1 and CDR2: SEHNR, FQNEAQ (reference sequence). V lost 5 bases and J 10 bases, leaving 8 bases between the germline ends. CDR3 sequence: CASSHTAELFF. The CDR3 DNA sequence: TGTGCCAGCAGCCACACGGCGGAGCTGTTTTTT.

This chain uses TRBV15 with TRBJ1-2, with TRBD1 as a possible D gene (6 bases). The CDR3 has 16 residues. Between the trimmed V and J ends, which lost 5 bases and 5 bases, there was a span of 21 bases. Germline V gene sequence: CDR1 LNHNV, CDR2 YYDKDF (reference sequence). CDR3 coding DNA: TGTGCCACCAGCCGCTCGGGGGGGGCGGGCGTGTATGGCTACACCTTC. This sequence encodes CATSRSGGAGVYGYTF.

The V and J genes are TRBV15 and TRBJ2-7; 7 nucleotides match TRBD1. Germline V gene lookup returns CDR1 LNHNV and CDR2 YYDKDF (reference sequence). CDR3 length equals 15 residues. Trimming removed 0 bases from V and 4 bases from J; junction bases left unmatched: 6. CDR3 residues: CATSRDGTATYEQYV. CDR3 coding DNA: TGTGCCACCAGCAGAGATGGGACAGCCACATACGAGCAGTACGTC.

The V call is TRBV5-8, the J call TRBJ1-4, with D uncertain. With 6 bases removed from V and 3 bases from J, the gap between germline ends came to 15 bases. CDR1 and CDR2 (germline): SGHTS, YDEGEE. The CDR3 is 15 amino acids. Here the CDR3 DNA reads TGTGCCAGCAACCCCACGACGAGGGCTAATGAAAAACTGTTTTTT. It codes for CASNPTTRANEKLFF.

Concerning this clonotype itself: This may stem from a read error, because a much larger clone lies one nucleotide away. The conserved closing phenylalanine or tryptophan is absent in this CDR3, likely reflecting a read error. This sequence joins TRBV24-1 and TRBJ2-1, with D maybe TRBD1 (5 bases). The CDR3 is 16 amino acids. Germline V CDR1 and CDR2: KGHDR, SFDVKD. V lost 3 bases to trimming and J lost 3 bases, with 14 bases between them. CDR3 bases: TGTGCCACCAGTGATCCGGCAGGGTTCAACTACAATGAGCAGTTCCTC. Translating it yields CATSDPAGFNYNEQFL.

This clonotype was observed a handful of times. The rearrangement links TRBV24-1 to TRBJ2-1; D possibly corresponds to TRBD1 (6 bases). The CDR3 is made up of 17 amino acids. Germline loops: CDR1 KGHDR, CDR2 SFDVKD. The V end lost 2 bases, the J end lost 4 bases, and 17 bases lay between the germline ends. CDR3 nucleotide sequence: TGTGCCACCAGTGATTCCCAAGGGGGAGCAGTGTACAATGAGCAGTTCTTC. Amino acid sequence: CATSDSQGGAVYNEQFF.

The rearrangement links TRBV5-1 to TRBJ2-5; 10 positions agree with TRBD2. V lost 4 bases, J lost 4 bases, and 10 bases stayed unmatched. CDR1 is SGHRS and CDR2 is YFSETQ in the germline V gene. There are 16 residues in the CDR3. CDR3 region: CASSRWASGRTETQYF. The CDR3 DNA reads as TGCGCCAGCAGCCGCTGGGCTAGCGGGAGAACAGAGACCCAGTACTTC.

This clonotype was recorded many times. The chain uses TRBV7-2 and TRBJ2-5, with TRBD2 as a possible D gene (5 bases). Between the trimmed V and J ends, which lost 4 bases and 6 bases, there was a span of 12 bases. CDR1 and CDR2 (germline): SGHTA, FQGNSA. This CDR3 is built from 13 residues. CDR3 nucleotides: TGTGCCAGCAGCTCCGGGGAGTTAAAGACCCAGTACTTC. Residues: CASSSGELKTQYF. Variable domain in full (rest from reference TRBV7-2 and TRBJ2-5): GAGVSQSPSNKVTEKGKDVELRCDPISGHTALYWYRQSLGQGLEFLIYFQGNSAPDKSGLPSDRFSAERTGGSVSTLTIQRTQQEDSAVYLCASSSGELKTQYFGPGTRLLVL.

This clonotype was observed a few times. The chain carries TRBV7-2 and TRBJ2-7; D is unresolved. The CDR3 totals 14 residues. CDR1 SGHTA and CDR2 FQGNSA come from the germline V gene. The V gene lost 5 bases and the J gene lost 4 bases, with 15 bases spanning the gap. Here the CDR3 DNA reads TGTGCCAGCAGCCCACCAGCCCGTCGTTACGAGCAGTACTTC. This translates into CASSPPARRYEQYF.

This clonotype was counted a few times. The J gene is TRBJ1-5, the V gene TRBV20-1, with 7 bases fitting TRBD1. Germline lookup yields CDR1 DFQATT and CDR2 SNEGSKA (reference sequence). Unmatched junction bases numbered 11, after V lost 2 bases and J lost 4 bases. This CDR3 is 16 amino acids long. The CDR3 here is CSARRGTDGGNQPQHF. The CDR3 bases are TGCAGTGCTAGACGCGGGACAGACGGAGGGAATCAGCCCCAGCATTTT.

This clonotype has more than one count but fewer than ten. The chain employs TRBV28 and TRBJ2-7; D remains ambiguous. The ends were cut back, 5 bases at V and 1 base at J, with 9 bases in the middle. CDR3 size: 13 residues. CDR1 and CDR2 (germline): MDHEN, SYDVKM. CDR3: CASSQQRSYEQYV. The CDR3, as DNA: TGTGCCAGCAGTCAACAGAGATCCTACGAGCAGTACGTC.

This clonotype was detected only a few times. V and J are TRBV7-8 and TRBJ2-1; D possibly corresponds to TRBD2 (5 bases). V was pared by 1 base and J by 7 bases, with 23 bases between. The length of the CDR3 is 18 residues. The germline gives CDR1 SGHVS, CDR2 FQNEAQ. CDR3 amino acids: CASSLGVFRSLRRNEQFF. In DNA form, the CDR3 reads TGTGCCAGCAGCTTAGGAGTTTTTAGGAGCTTAAGGAGGAATGAGCAGTTCTTC.

This chain uses TRBV11-2 with TRBJ1-2; D possibly corresponds to TRBD1 (5 bases). V was pared by 5 bases and J by 4 bases, with 11 bases between. Germline V gene sequence: CDR1 SGHAT, CDR2 FQNNGV. This CDR3 comprises 13 residues. The CDR3 DNA reads as TGTGCCAGCAGCAAACAGGACTTCTATGGCTACACCTTC. As protein: CASSKQDFYGYTF.